This T cell receptor (beta chain) was captured in a study of blood T cell repertoires in COVID-19. The wider study: PBMCs, B-cell-depleted T cells, or T cells were the source of the cDNA or gDNA that made up the material.

Authors' processing steps: Nucleated cell number was recorded as an estimate derived from reference gene primer amplification. The table came from immunoSEQ multiplex PCR; TCRdb's copy has only in-frame clones and leaves some out. V, J and clone size were drawn from that table, and D and trimming were deduced from the DNA. The table has approximately 350,000 clones, more than 70% seen once; the top ten hold about 3%. This CDR3 comprises 15 residues. V gave up 3 bases and J gave up 6 bases, with 17 bases separating them. CDR1 and CDR2 from the germline V gene are SGHTA and FQGNSA. Enrolment of Seattle patients took place during active infection, and they were followed longitudinally.

The chain carries TRBV7-2 and TRBJ1-1; the D is unclear. Sequencing was performed on peripheral blood. The source of this sequence is a woman aged 25 to 45 with COVID-19, enrolled during active disease. The CDR3 sequence: CASSLWVGRESEAFF. The CDR3 DNA reads as TGTGCCAGCAGCTTGTGGGTCGGGAGGGAATCTGAAGCTTTCTTT.